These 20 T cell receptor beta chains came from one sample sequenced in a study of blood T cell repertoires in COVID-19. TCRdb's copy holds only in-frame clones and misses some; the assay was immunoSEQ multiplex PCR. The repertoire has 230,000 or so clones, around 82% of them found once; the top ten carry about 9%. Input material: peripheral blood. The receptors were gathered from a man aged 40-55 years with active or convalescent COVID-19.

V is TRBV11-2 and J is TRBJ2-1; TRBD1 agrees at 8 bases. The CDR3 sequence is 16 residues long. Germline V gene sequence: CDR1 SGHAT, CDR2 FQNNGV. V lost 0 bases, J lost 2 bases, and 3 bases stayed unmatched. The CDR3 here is CASSLESGQAYNEQFF. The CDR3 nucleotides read TGTGCCAGCAGCTTAGAATCGGGACAGGCCTACAATGAGCAGTTCTTC.

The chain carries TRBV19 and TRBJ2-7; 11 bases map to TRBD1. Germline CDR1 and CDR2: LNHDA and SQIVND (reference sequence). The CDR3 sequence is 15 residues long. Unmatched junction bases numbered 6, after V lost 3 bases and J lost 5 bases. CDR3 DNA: TGTGCCAGTAGTATTATGGGACAGGGGGTTAACGAGCAGTACTTC. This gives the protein CASSIMGQGVNEQYF.

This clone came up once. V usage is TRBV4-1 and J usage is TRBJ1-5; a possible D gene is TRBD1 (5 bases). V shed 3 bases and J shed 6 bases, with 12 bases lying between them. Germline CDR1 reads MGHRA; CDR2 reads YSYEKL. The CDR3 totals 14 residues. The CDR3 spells CASSHQGLGQPQHF. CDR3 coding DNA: TGCGCCAGCAGCCACCAGGGTTTAGGTCAGCCCCAGCATTTT.

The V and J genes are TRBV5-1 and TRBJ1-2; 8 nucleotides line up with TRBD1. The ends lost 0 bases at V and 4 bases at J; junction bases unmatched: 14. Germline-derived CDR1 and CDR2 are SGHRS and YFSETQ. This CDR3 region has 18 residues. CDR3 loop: CASSLASAGGAQGYGYTF. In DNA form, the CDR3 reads TGCGCCAGCAGCTTGGCCTCGGCAGGGGGCGCGCAGGGCTATGGCTACACCTTC. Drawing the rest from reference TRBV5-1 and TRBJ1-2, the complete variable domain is KAGVTQTPRYLIKTRGQQVTLSCSPISGHRSVSWYQQTPGQGLQFLFEYFSETQRNKGNFPGRFSGRQFSNSRSEMNVSTLELGDSALYLCASSLASAGGAQGYGYTFGSGTRLTVV.

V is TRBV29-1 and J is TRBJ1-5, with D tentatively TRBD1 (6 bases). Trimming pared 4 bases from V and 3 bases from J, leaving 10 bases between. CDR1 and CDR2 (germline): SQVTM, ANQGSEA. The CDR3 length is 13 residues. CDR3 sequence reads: CSVGGGPNQPQHF. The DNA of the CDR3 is TGCAGCGTTGGAGGGGGTCCCAATCAGCCCCAGCATTTT.

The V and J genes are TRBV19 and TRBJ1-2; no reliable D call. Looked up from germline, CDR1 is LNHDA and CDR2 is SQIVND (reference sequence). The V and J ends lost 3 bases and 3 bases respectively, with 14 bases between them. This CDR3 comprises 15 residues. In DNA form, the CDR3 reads TGTGCCAGTAGTATCTTCGGTAAGGGAGACTATGGCTACACCTTC. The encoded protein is CASSIFGKGDYGYTF.

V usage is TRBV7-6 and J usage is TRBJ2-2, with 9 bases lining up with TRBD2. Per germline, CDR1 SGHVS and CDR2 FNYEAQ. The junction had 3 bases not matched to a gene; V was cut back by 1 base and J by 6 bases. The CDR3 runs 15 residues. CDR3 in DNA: TGTGCCAGCAGCTTAGGGGCGGGAGGGCCCGGGGAGCTGTTTTTT. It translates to CASSLGAGGPGELFF.

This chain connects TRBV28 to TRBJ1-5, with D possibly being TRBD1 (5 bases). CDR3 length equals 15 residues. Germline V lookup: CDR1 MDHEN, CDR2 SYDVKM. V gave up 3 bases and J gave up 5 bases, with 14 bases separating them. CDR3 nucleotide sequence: TGTGCCAGCAGTTTGCGGGCGGGGGTCTATCAGCCCCAGCATTTT. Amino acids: CASSLRAGVYQPQHF. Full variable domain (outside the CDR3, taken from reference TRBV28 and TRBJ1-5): DVKVTQSSRYLVKRTGEKVFLECVQDMDHENMFWYRQDPGLGLRLIYFSYDVKMKEKGDIPEGYSVSREKKERFSLILESASTNQTSMYLCASSLRAGVYQPQHFGDGTRLSIL.

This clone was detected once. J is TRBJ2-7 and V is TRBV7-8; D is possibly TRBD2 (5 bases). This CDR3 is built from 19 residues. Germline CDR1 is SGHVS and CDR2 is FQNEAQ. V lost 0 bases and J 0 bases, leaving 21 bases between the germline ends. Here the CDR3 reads CASSLALSSYQIPSYEQYF. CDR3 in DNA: TGTGCCAGCAGCTTAGCCCTGTCTAGCTACCAAATCCCCTCCTACGAGCAGTACTTC.

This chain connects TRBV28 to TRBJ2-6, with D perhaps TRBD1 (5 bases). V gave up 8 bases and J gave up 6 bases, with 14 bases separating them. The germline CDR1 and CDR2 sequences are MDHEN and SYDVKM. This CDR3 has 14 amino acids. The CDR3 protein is CASSDSSQANVLTF. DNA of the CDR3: TGTGCCAGCTCAGACAGTTCCCAGGCCAACGTCCTGACTTTC.

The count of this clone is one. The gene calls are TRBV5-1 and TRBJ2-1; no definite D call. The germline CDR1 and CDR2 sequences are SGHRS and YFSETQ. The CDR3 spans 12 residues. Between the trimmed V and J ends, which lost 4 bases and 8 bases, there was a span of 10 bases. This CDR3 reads CASSPVSDEQFF. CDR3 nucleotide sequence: TGCGCCAGCAGCCCGGTCTCGGATGAGCAGTTCTTC.

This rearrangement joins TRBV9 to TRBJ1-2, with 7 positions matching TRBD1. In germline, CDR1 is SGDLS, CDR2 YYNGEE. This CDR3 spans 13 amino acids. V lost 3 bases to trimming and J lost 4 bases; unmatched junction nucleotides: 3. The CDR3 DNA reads TGTGCCAGCAGCGGCCGGGACAGCTATGGCTACACCTTC. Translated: CASSGRDSYGYTF.

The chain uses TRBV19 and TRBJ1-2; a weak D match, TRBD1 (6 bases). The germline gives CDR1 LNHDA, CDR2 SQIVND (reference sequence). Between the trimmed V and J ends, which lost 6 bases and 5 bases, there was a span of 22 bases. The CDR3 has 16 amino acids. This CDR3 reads CASSPDSNTISYGYTF. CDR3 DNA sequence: TGTGCCAGTAGCCCGGACAGCAACACCATCTCGTATGGCTACACCTTC.

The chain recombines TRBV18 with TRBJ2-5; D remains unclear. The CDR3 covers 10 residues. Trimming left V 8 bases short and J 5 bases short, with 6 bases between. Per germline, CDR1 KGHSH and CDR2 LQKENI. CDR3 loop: CASGLETQYF. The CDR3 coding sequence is TGTGCCAGCGGCCTGGAGACCCAGTACTTC.

CDR3 loop: CASSHLAGAYYNEQFF. For the CDR3, the DNA is TGTGCCAGCAGCCATTTAGCGGGGGCCTACTACAATGAGCAGTTCTTC. This sequence joins TRBV3-1 (or the pseudogene TRBV3-2) and TRBJ2-1, with 9 bases identical to TRBD2. This CDR3 is 16 amino acids long. Germline V gene lookup returns CDR1 LGHDT and CDR2 YNNKEL (reference sequence). J was trimmed by 3 bases and V by 3 bases; bases with no gene match: 6.

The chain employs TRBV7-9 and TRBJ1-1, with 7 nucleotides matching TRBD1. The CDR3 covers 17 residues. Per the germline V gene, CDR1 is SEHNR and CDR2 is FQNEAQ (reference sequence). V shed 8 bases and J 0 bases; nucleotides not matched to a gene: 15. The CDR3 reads CASSRMGDSYMNTEAFF. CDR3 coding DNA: TGTGCCAGCTCGCGGATGGGGGACAGCTACATGAACACTGAAGCTTTCTTT.

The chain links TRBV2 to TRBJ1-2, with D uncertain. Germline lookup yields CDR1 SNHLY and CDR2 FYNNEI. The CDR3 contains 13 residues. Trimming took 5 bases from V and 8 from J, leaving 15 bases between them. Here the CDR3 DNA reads TGTGCCAGCAGTATCCAGGATACCCGGGGCTACACCTTC. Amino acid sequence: CASSIQDTRGYTF.

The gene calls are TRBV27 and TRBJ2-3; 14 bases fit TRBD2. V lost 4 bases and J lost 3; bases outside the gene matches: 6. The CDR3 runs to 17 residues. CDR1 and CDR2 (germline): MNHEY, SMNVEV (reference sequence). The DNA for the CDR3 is TGTGCCAGCAGTTACCTGGGACTAGCGGGAGCAACAGATACGCAGTATTTT. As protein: CASSYLGLAGATDTQYF.

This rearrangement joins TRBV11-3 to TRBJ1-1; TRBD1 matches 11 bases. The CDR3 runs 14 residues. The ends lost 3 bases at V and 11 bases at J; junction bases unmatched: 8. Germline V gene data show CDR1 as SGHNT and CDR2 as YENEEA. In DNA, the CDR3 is TGTGCCAGCAGCTTTGGGACAGGGGGTCCGGGTGCTTTCTTT. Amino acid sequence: CASSFGTGGPGAFF.

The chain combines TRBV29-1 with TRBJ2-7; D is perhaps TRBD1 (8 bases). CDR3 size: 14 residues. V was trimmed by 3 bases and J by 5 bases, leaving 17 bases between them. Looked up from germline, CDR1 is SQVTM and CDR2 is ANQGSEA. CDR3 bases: TGCAGCGTTGAGAGACAGGGGAGGGCTAACGAGCAGTACTTC. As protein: CSVERQGRANEQYF.